This T cell receptor (beta chain) was documented in a study of OX40 agonist ivuxolimab in advanced cancers. Study overall: Across the patients, intravenous ivuxolimab was delivered every 2 weeks at 0.01 to 10 mg/kg. Study-wide points: Mean expanded clone counts were higher in CD8+ than CD4+ T cells.

The ends were cut back, 3 bases at V and 0 bases at J, with 19 bases in the middle. The CDR3 runs to 17 residues. Germline-derived CDR1 and CDR2 are SQVTM and ANQGSEA. A remark on this clone: The antigen is undetermined.

Libraries were prepared by immunoSEQ multiplex PCR; TCRdb keeps only in-frame clonotypes and omits some of them. The sample holds roughly 24,000 clones, approximately 85% seen once. This clonotype originated in an adult with an advanced solid tumor such as melanoma, head and neck, liver or kidney cancer. The chain is built from TRBV29-1 and TRBJ2-3; D not resolved. Specimen: CD4+ or CD8+ T cells sorted from blood, collected in a trial of the OX40 agonist ivuxolimab. Here the CDR3 DNA reads TGCAGCGTTGAGGGTGGGGATATTTCCCCTAGCACAGATACGCAGTATTTT. It yields the protein CSVEGGDISPSTDTQYF.